Below, one TCR beta chain is given with its context. In the authors' workflow: Reference gene primer amplification yielded estimated nucleated cell counts. Libraries were prepared by immunoSEQ multiplex PCR; TCRdb keeps only in-frame clonotypes and omits some of them. The V and J calls and the clone size are those of that table, but D and trimming were determined from the DNA. This sample has around 200,000 clones, with around 80% found just once. This sample was included in a study of blood T cell repertoires in COVID-19. On the study more broadly: PBMCs, B-cell-depleted T cells, or T cells provided the cDNA or gDNA that made up the material.

V dropped 4 bases and J dropped 6 bases, with 23 bases sitting between them. The CDR3 has 17 residues. CDR1 and CDR2 (germline): MNHEY, SMNVEV (reference sequence). This sequence joins TRBV27 and TRBJ2-3; D possibly corresponds to TRBD2 (5 bases). This TCR was recovered from a man aged 25 to 45 with active or convalescent COVID-19. The sequenced material came from peripheral blood. The CDR3 DNA reads as TGTGCCAGCAGTTCCCATAAAACTAGTATAGGGTCGGATACGCAGTATTTT. Amino acid sequence: CASSSHKTSIGSDTQYF.